What follows are 19 T cell receptor beta chains derived from one specimen sequenced in a study of graft-versus-host responses after intestinal transplantation. Method: immunoSEQ multiplex PCR; TCRdb's copy keeps in-frame clones and lacks some. The sample includes just under 100,000 clones, about nine tenths of them seen just once. Material: PBMCs, obtained just under 460 days after intestinal transplant. Receptor source: a human patient who received an intestinal transplant, so some T cells may come from the graft donor.

The chain has TRBV27 and TRBJ1-1, with D uncertain. This CDR3 spans 15 amino acids. V shed 2 bases and J shed 4 bases, with 14 bases lying between them. The germline gives CDR1 MNHEY, CDR2 SMNVEV (reference sequence). The CDR3 loop reads CASSLSRGAITEAFF. CDR3 nucleotide sequence: TGTGCCAGCAGTTTAAGTCGGGGAGCAATCACTGAAGCTTTCTTT.

V usage is TRBV18 and J usage is TRBJ2-6; no definite D call. The CDR3 is 15 amino acids. Between the trimmed V and J ends, which lost 3 bases and 0 bases, there was a span of 6 bases. The germline V gene encodes CDR1 KGHSH and CDR2 LQKENI. CDR3 bases: TGTGCCAGCTCACCTTTGATCTCTGGGGCCAACGTCCTGACTTTC. As protein: CASSPLISGANVLTF.

This rearrangement joins TRBV14 to TRBJ2-7; D gene ambiguous. From germline, CDR1 is SGHDN and CDR2 FVKESK. The CDR3 sequence is 15 residues long. The ends were cut back, 1 base at V and 0 bases at J, with 10 bases in the middle. Here the CDR3 DNA reads TGTGCCAGCAGCCAAGGGGCTTCGGGCTCCTACGAGCAGTACTTC. Its translation is CASSQGASGSYEQYF.

The CDR3 loop is CAISDQRYEKLFF. CDR3 nucleotides: TGTGCCATCAGTGACCAACGTTATGAAAAACTGTTTTTT. The chain recombines TRBV10-3 with TRBJ1-4; no clear D gene. CDR1 is ENHRY and CDR2 is SYGVKD in the germline V gene. V gave up 3 bases and J gave up 6 bases, with 8 bases separating them. The CDR3 consists of 13 residues.

J is TRBJ2-5 and V is TRBV6-1; D remains unclear. The CDR3 totals 11 residues. The ends were cut back, 10 bases at V and 9 bases at J, with 15 bases in the middle. Germline V lookup: CDR1 MNHNS, CDR2 SASEGT. CDR3 nucleotides: TGTGCCACCCACCTCGGACGGGCCCAGTACTTC. Translation gives CATHLGRAQYF.

A single count supports this clone. The J gene is TRBJ1-1, the V gene TRBV6-1; D not resolved. Between the trimmed V and J ends, which lost 7 bases and 5 bases, there was a span of 11 bases. The V gene's germline CDR1 is MNHNS and CDR2 SASEGT. This CDR3 region has 12 residues. In DNA form, the CDR3 reads TGTGCCAGCACCCGTACGGGAACTGAAGCTTTCTTT. This encodes CASTRTGTEAFF.

A single count supports this clone. This sequence joins TRBV5-1 and TRBJ1-6; a possible D gene is TRBD1 (6 bases). Trimming removed 4 bases at V and 3 bases at J, with 11 bases between. Germline loops: CDR1 SGHRS, CDR2 YFSETQ. The CDR3 totals 15 residues. The CDR3 region has the DNA TGCGCCAGCAGCCGCCGGGACAACTATAATTCACCCCTCCACTTT. This encodes CASSRRDNYNSPLHF. Full variable domain (outside the CDR3, taken from reference TRBV5-1 and TRBJ1-6): KAGVTQTPRYLIKTRGQQVTLSCSPISGHRSVSWYQQTPGQGLQFLFEYFSETQRNKGNFPGRFSGRQFSNSRSEMNVSTLELGDSALYLCASSRRDNYNSPLHFGNGTRLTVT.

The chain uses TRBV10-3 and TRBJ1-2; D is perhaps TRBD1 (6 bases). Trimming removed 4 bases from V and 4 bases from J, with 13 bases in between. Germline loops: CDR1 ENHRY, CDR2 SYGVKD. CDR3 length: 14 amino acids. The CDR3 loop reads CAISAGAGTYGYTF. In nucleotides, the CDR3 is TGTGCCATCAGTGCGGGGGCAGGGACCTATGGCTACACCTTC.

The genes are TRBV10-3 and TRBJ1-1, with 9 positions matching TRBD1. The CDR3 spans 15 residues. Germline V gene lookup returns CDR1 ENHRY and CDR2 SYGVKD. J gave up 2 bases and V 1 base, and 2 bases lay outside the gene matches. This CDR3 is CAISELGQGNTEAFF. As DNA, the CDR3 is TGTGCCATCAGTGAGTTGGGACAGGGCAACACTGAAGCTTTCTTT.

Concerning this clone: The junction does not match germline at one end; this may be a read error. The V and J genes are TRBV2 and TRBJ1-4; D is unclear. Germline V CDR1 and CDR2: SNHLY, FYNNEI. This CDR3 is built from 15 residues. The CDR3 sequence: CASMGRVLGNEKPFF. The CDR3 bases are TGTGCCAGCATGGGTAGGGTTTTGGGTAATGAAAAACCGTTTTTT.

The gene calls are TRBV27 and TRBJ2-7, with D perhaps being TRBD1 or TRBD2 (5 bases each). The CDR3 covers 12 residues. Germline-derived CDR1 and CDR2 are MNHEY and SMNVEV (reference sequence). V was cut by 6 bases and J by 7 bases, with 13 bases left in between. CDR3 sequence (DNA): TGTGCCAGCAGCGAACATTGGGGGGAGCAGTACTTC. Its protein is CASSEHWGEQYF.

The chain links TRBV10-3 to TRBJ2-7; the D gene is possibly TRBD1 (5 bases). Per germline, CDR1 ENHRY and CDR2 SYGVKD. V was clipped by 10 bases and J by 0 bases, with 16 bases between them. The CDR3 is 14 amino acids. The CDR3 here is CATLDISGSYEQYF. The CDR3 nucleotides are TGTGCCACCCTGGACATAAGTGGCTCCTACGAGCAGTACTTC.

This chain links TRBV4-1 with TRBJ2-1; 11 nucleotides line up with TRBD2. Looked up from germline, CDR1 is MGHRA and CDR2 is YSYEKL. Losses at the gene ends were 5 bases for V and 4 bases for J; bases not matched to a gene: 7. CDR3 length: 16 residues. As DNA, the CDR3 is TGCGCCAGCAGCGACACCGGGACTAGCGGTTACAATGAGCAGTTCTTC. Translated, it gives CASSDTGTSGYNEQFF.

The rearrangement joins TRBV10-3 to TRBJ1-3; no firm D call. This CDR3 has 13 amino acids. V gave up 7 bases and J gave up 4 bases, with 11 bases separating them. Germline CDR1 and CDR2: ENHRY and SYGVKD. CDR3 nucleotides: TGTGCCATCACCCGGACCCCAGGAAACACCATATATTTT. This gives the protein CAITRTPGNTIYF.

The chain joins TRBV4-2 to TRBJ2-3; TRBD2 matches at 9 bases. CDR3 length: 17 amino acids. Germline assignment: CDR1 LGHNA and CDR2 YNFKEQ. V was clipped by 4 bases and J by 2 bases; unmatched bases: 10. In DNA, the CDR3 is TGTGCCAGCAGCCCCAGACAAAGCGGGGGGCCCACAGATACGCAGTATTTT. Protein sequence: CASSPRQSGGPTDTQYF.

V is TRBV11-1 and J is TRBJ2-5, with a possible D match to TRBD1 (5 bases). The last part of the DNA fits TRBJ2-7 better; the J call may be wrong. The CDR3 extends over 13 amino acids. Germline lookup yields CDR1 SGHAT and CDR2 FQDESV (reference sequence). CDR3 region: CASSFGRVYEQYF. In DNA form, the CDR3 reads TGTGCCAGCAGCTTTGGCAGGGTCTACGAGCAGTACTTC.

This chain uses TRBV11-2 with TRBJ1-4; D is ambiguous. V was clipped by 4 bases and J by 0 bases, with 12 bases between them. CDR3 size: 16 residues. In germline, CDR1 is SGHAT, CDR2 FQNNGV. CDR3 sequence: CASSSSSTSTNEKLFF. CDR3 DNA sequence: TGTGCCAGCAGCTCATCTTCGACATCAACTAATGAAAAACTGTTTTTT. The full variable domain, in which reference TRBV11-2 and TRBJ1-4 provide the parts outside the CDR3, is EAGVAQSPRYKIIEKRQSVAFWCNPISGHATLYWYQQILGQGPKLLIQFQNNGVVDDSQLPKDRFSAERLKGVDSTLKIQPAKLEDSAVYLCASSSSSTSTNEKLFFGSGTQLSVL.

The V call is TRBV5-6, the J call TRBJ1-2; the D is unclear. The length of the CDR3 is 12 residues. The germline V and J ends were trimmed by 4 bases and 4 bases, with 8 bases remaining between them. Germline lookup yields CDR1 SGHDT and CDR2 YYEEEE. The CDR3 DNA follows: TGTGCCAGCAGCCCCCGCGTCTATGGCTACACCTTC. It encodes CASSPRVYGYTF.

This clone came up once. The V gene is TRBV7-6, the J gene TRBJ1-1; 8 nucleotides agree with TRBD1. J was trimmed by 8 bases and V by 5 bases; bases with no gene match: 7. This CDR3 comprises 13 residues. Germline-derived CDR1 and CDR2 are SGHVS and FNYEAQ. CDR3 region: CASSLPRQGEAFF. DNA of the CDR3: TGTGCCAGCAGCCTCCCCAGACAGGGGGAAGCTTTCTTT.